This paragraph covers one T cell receptor beta chain sequence. No cognate antigen has been identified for it. No clone much larger than this one lies a single base away; base qualities are absent. These data are taken from a study of CD8 T cells in ankylosing spondylitis (dated by TCRdb to the late 2010s). Broadly, across the study: The study profiled T cell receptor beta repertoires in healthy donors and ankylosing spondylitis patients to find disease-linked TCR variants. The whole study cohort included 95 to 130 healthy donors and 25 ankylosing spondylitis patients. Peripheral blood was sampled, and synovial fluid was additionally collected from ankylosing spondylitis patients. Findings and caveats that apply to the study as a whole: Some TCR beta motif variants had previously been reported in synovial fluid and blood of reactive arthritis patients, which suggested common disease-initiation mechanisms. According to the report, matched synovial fluid samples from ankylosing spondylitis patients were significantly enriched for the disease-linked clones. A TCR beta motif made up of about eight highly homologous amino acid variants appeared to be characteristic of blood from ankylosing spondylitis patients. The disease-linked clones had a CD8+ phenotype and were found at relatively low frequencies in peripheral blood.

The sequencer was an Illumina HiSeq 2500. Quantitative 5'-RACE with molecular barcodes was the method used to prepare the TCR beta libraries. Per the source publication's procedure: To identify disease-linked TCR variants, a new computational method was used, one built on a probabilistic model of VDJ rearrangement. In TCRdb, the public reads were trimmed at Q25 with fastp and aligned with MiXCR, with productive beta chains retained. All rows with the same CDR3 protein become a single entry with the most common DNA and genes. These V and J calls originate from TCRdb's pipeline instead of the authors' own analysis. This sample comprises over 400,000 distinct CDR3 sequences, roughly 26% of them detected only once. The ten largest clones capture 0.85% to 1% of the sample. V has 5 bases trimmed and J has 4 bases trimmed; junction bases matching no gene number 8. CDR1 SGHAT and CDR2 FQNNGV are derived from the germline V gene. Counted from cysteine to phenylalanine, this CDR3 has 15 amino acids. The kept DNA is CDR3 alone, 45 bases in frame from the first base.

The rearranged segments are TRBV11-2 and TRBJ2-1, with 7 bases in between that match TRBD2. Sequenced: blood, either unsorted or a sorted T cell fraction (not recorded which). This TCR was sampled from a male donor with ankylosing spondylitis. The nucleotide sequence reads TGTGCCAGCAGCACCCCCGGGACTACATACAATGAGCAGTTCTTC. The encoded protein is CASSTPGTTYNEQFF.